Given below is one TCR beta chain in context. This clone may be a read error of a much larger clone one base away. RNA transcripts served as the template for amplifying TCR beta CDR3 regions. A first-round RT-PCR of the TCR CDR3 used the HTBI primer set. TCRdb re-derived calls from the multiplex PCR reads in MiXCR, one entry per CDR3 protein. The sample gives some 800,000 distinct CDR3 sequences, more than 30% of which show up once; more than 7% is in the top ten. The V gene's germline CDR1 is SGHTA and CDR2 FQGNSA. The length of the CDR3 is 15 residues. Trimming took 1 base from V and 7 from J, leaving 11 bases between them. This entry is derived from a study of T cells in Graves' hyperthyroidism and ophthalmopathy.

The receptor's source is a man aged 18-30 years with Graves' hyperthyroidism. Material for sequencing was blood. The gene calls are TRBV7-2 and TRBJ1-6, with D maybe TRBD1 (5 bases). The CDR3 protein is CTSSLVGRTNSPLHF. In DNA, the CDR3 is TGTACCAGCAGCTTAGTGGGGCGGACGAATTCACCCCTCCACTTT.